This T cell receptor (beta chain) was sequenced in a study of CXCR3-negative and CXCR3-positive naive CD8 T cells. Study results and limitations: Hydrophobicity of TRB CDR3s was greater in CXCR3-positive naive cells than in CXCR3-negative naive cells.

About this clonotype: Its antigen is still unknown.

It was by 5' RACE with UMI labels that the TRB cDNA libraries were prepared. No DNA is given; TCRdb re-called the 5' RACE reads and lists each CDR3 protein once. The listing contains 50,000 to 65,000 distinct CDR3 sequences. Germline V lookup: CDR1 SGDLS, CDR2 YYNGEE. The CDR3 is 16 residues long. This TCR was recovered from a human donor in good health. Some clones in this sample may be carry-over from other donors' samples. The sequenced sample consisted of naive CXCR3- CD8+ T cells from blood. Subset of the sample: CD45RO-CCR7+CD27+CD95- naive CD8+ T cells lacking CXCR3 (TNR3-). J is TRBJ2-7 and V is TRBV9; the D gene TCRdb calls, TRBD2, cannot be checked with no DNA. CDR3 loop: CASSVEVLADDAEQYF.